The 31 T cell receptor beta chains given below trace back to one sample, sequenced in a study of cytomegalovirus exposure and HLA in healthy donors. The primer mix had 60 Vbeta and 13 Jbeta primers. Sequencing was performed with immunoSEQ multiplex PCR; in TCRdb, only in-frame clones are kept and a portion is missing. The table has around 170,000 clones, 84% seen once; the top ten hold 0.38%. The sample taken for sequencing was PBMCs. The receptors shown here come from a boy younger than 10 in good health and CMV-seronegative.

This clone was seen a handful of times. The gene calls are TRBV5-6 and TRBJ1-1; the match to TRBD1 covers 9 bases. Looked up from germline, CDR1 is SGHDT and CDR2 is YYEEEE. The CDR3 covers 14 residues. V lost 4 bases and J lost 1; bases outside the gene matches: 2. Here the CDR3 DNA reads TGTGCCAGCAGCCACAGGGGGCGGAACACTGAAGCTTTCTTT. This encodes CASSHRGRNTEAFF. Filled out from reference TRBV5-6 and TRBJ1-1, the complete variable domain reads DAGVTQSPTHLIKTRGQQVTLRCSPKSGHDTVSWYQQALGQGPQFIFQYYEEEERQRGNFPDRFSGHQFPNYSSELNVNALLLGDSALYLCASSHRGRNTEAFFGQGTRLTVV.

The chain links TRBV19 to TRBJ2-3; 7 bases are a match to TRBD2. V was clipped by 2 bases and J by 1 base; unmatched bases: 9. Per germline, CDR1 LNHDA and CDR2 SQIVND (reference sequence). This CDR3 is built from 17 residues. In DNA form, the CDR3 reads TGTGCCAGTAGTATAAGTGTGGCTAGCGGAGGCACAGATACGCAGTATTTT. It is translated as CASSISVASGGTDTQYF.

V and J are TRBV19 and TRBJ2-3; D possibly corresponds to TRBD2 (5 bases). Looked up from germline, CDR1 is LNHDA and CDR2 is SQIVND (reference sequence). V lost 7 bases, J lost 4 bases, and 27 bases lay in between. This CDR3 spans 18 amino acids. CDR3 loop: CASNYGPIAYNRADTQYF. The CDR3 DNA follows: TGTGCCAGTAACTACGGCCCGATAGCGTACAATCGTGCAGATACGCAGTATTTT.

The chain joins TRBV4-1 to TRBJ2-1; D might be TRBD2 (6 bases). CDR3 length: 14 amino acids. V was clipped by 6 bases and J by 6 bases, with 15 bases between them. CDR1 and CDR2 from the germline V gene are MGHRA and YSYEKL. The CDR3 DNA reads as TGCGCCAGCAGGCTATCTGCGGGGTCCAATGAGCAGTTCTTC. Protein product: CASRLSAGSNEQFF.

CDR3 sequence: CASSYSPGSTYEQYF. The CDR3 DNA reads TGTGCCAGCAGTTACTCGCCAGGGTCAACCTACGAGCAGTACTTC. The genes are TRBV6-5 and TRBJ2-5; a possible D gene is TRBD1 (5 bases). Judging by the DNA end, TRBJ2-7 fits better; the J call may be wrong. This CDR3 has 15 amino acids. Germline assignment: CDR1 MNHEY and CDR2 SVGAGI.

The chain recombines TRBV4-1 with TRBJ2-7; D is unresolved. CDR1 and CDR2 (germline): MGHRA, YSYEKL. The CDR3 runs 15 residues. V was clipped by 0 bases and J by 4 bases, with 13 bases between them. The CDR3 sequence: CASSQDEAGVYEQYF. CDR3 bases: TGCGCCAGCAGCCAAGATGAAGCAGGTGTGTACGAGCAGTACTTC.

The J gene is TRBJ2-1, the V gene TRBV4-2; unclear D gene. This CDR3 spans 12 amino acids. Germline CDR1 is LGHNA and CDR2 is YNFKEQ. The V end was cut by 0 bases, the J end by 8 bases, with 5 bases between. This CDR3 is CASSQDEDEQFF. CDR3 in DNA: TGTGCCAGCAGCCAAGATGAGGATGAGCAGTTCTTC.

V is TRBV5-8 and J is TRBJ1-5; 7 bases match TRBD1. J gave up 6 bases and V 2 bases, and 5 bases lay outside the gene matches. CDR3 length: 14 amino acids. The V gene's germline CDR1 is SGHTS and CDR2 YDEGEE. The CDR3 here is CASSFSSGGQPQHF. The CDR3 nucleotides are TGTGCCAGCAGCTTCTCGTCAGGGGGTCAGCCCCAGCATTTT.

V usage is TRBV27 and J usage is TRBJ2-7; 9 positions agree with TRBD1. The CDR3 is 14 amino acids. Germline V lookup: CDR1 MNHEY, CDR2 SMNVEV (reference sequence). Losses at the gene ends were 8 bases for V and 3 bases for J; bases not matched to a gene: 8. The CDR3 protein is CASGRDRVDYEQYF. CDR3 nucleotides: TGTGCCAGCGGACGGGACAGGGTGGACTACGAGCAGTACTTC.

This clone showed up just once. The genes are TRBV7-2 and TRBJ2-7; no definite D call. This CDR3 is built from 12 residues. V was cut by 5 bases and J by 3 bases, with 8 bases left in between. Germline V CDR1 and CDR2: SGHTA, FQGNSA. The CDR3 loop reads CASSRVNYEQYF. The CDR3 DNA is TGTGCCAGCAGCAGAGTGAACTACGAGCAGTACTTC.

The chain is built from TRBV5-4 and TRBJ1-2; D call uncertain. The length of the CDR3 is 12 residues. V was pared by 2 bases and J by 8 bases, with 10 bases between. CDR1 is SGHNT and CDR2 is YYREEE in the germline V gene (reference sequence). CDR3 bases: TGTGCCAGCAGCTTCCCGGGTACCGGCTACACCTTC. It yields the protein CASSFPGTGYTF.

This clone was observed a few times. The V call is TRBV7-2, the J call TRBJ2-7; 11 bases are a match to TRBD2. Germline CDR1 is SGHTA and CDR2 is FQGNSA. The V segment lost 5 bases and the J segment 10 bases; nucleotides outside the gene matches: 13. This CDR3 contains 15 residues. The DNA for the CDR3 is TGTGCCAGCAGCATATCTAGCGGGGGGACCCTTGGTCAGTACTTC. It encodes CASSISSGGTLGQYF.

This rearrangement joins TRBV7-8 to TRBJ1-4; 7 nucleotides line up with TRBD1. The CDR3 sequence is 15 residues long. Trimming removed 5 bases from V and 8 bases from J; junction bases left unmatched: 11. The germline V gene has CDR1 SGHVS and CDR2 FQNEAQ. Here the CDR3 reads CASSRQGIREEKLFF. The CDR3 DNA reads as TGTGCCAGCAGCAGACAGGGCATAAGGGAAGAAAAACTGTTTTTT.

The chain links TRBV28 to TRBJ2-3; 8 bases are shared with TRBD1. The CDR3 contains 15 residues. Germline lookup yields CDR1 MDHEN and CDR2 SYDVKM. With V trimmed by 6 bases and J by 2 bases, 7 bases remained unmatched. DNA of the CDR3: TGTGCCAGCAGGGAATACAGGGGGACCACAGATACGCAGTATTTT. Translated, it gives CASREYRGTTDTQYF.

J is TRBJ2-7 and V is TRBV28; 11 nucleotides match TRBD2. CDR1 MDHEN and CDR2 SYDVKM come from the germline V gene. Trimming at V came to 6 bases and at J to 4 bases, leaving 14 bases not matched to a gene. The CDR3 is 17 residues long. CDR3 bases: TGTGCCAGCAGCTTCAGGGGACTAGCGGCGGTATTTTACGAGCAGTACTTC. Translation gives CASSFRGLAAVFYEQYF.

V usage is TRBV11-2 and J usage is TRBJ1-3, with 8 positions matching TRBD1. CDR1 and CDR2 from the germline V gene are SGHAT and FQNNGV. The J segment lost 4 bases and the V segment lost 5 bases, leaving 7 bases of the junction unmatched. The CDR3 covers 15 residues. The CDR3 DNA follows: TGTGCCAGCAGCCAAACAGGGGGTAGAGGAAACACCATATATTTT. Translating it yields CASSQTGGRGNTIYF.

V is TRBV10-2 and J is TRBJ2-2; 10 nucleotides match TRBD2. The length of the CDR3 is 15 residues. V lost 6 bases and J lost 6; bases outside the gene matches: 7. The germline gives CDR1 WSHSY, CDR2 SAAADI. The chain's CDR3 is CASRGLAGGPGELFF. For the CDR3, the DNA is TGCGCCAGCAGGGGGTTAGCGGGAGGTCCCGGGGAGCTGTTTTTT.

The chain combines TRBV6-5 with TRBJ2-7, with 8 bases identical to TRBD1. After removal of 0 bases from V and 3 bases from J, the junction contained 4 bases not matched to a gene. The CDR3 covers 15 residues. Per the germline V gene, CDR1 is MNHEY and CDR2 is SVGAGI. In nucleotides, the CDR3 is TGTGCCAGCAGTTACTCCCGGACAGGGATCTACGAGCAGTACTTC. Its protein product is CASSYSRTGIYEQYF.

The chain recombines TRBV7-3 with TRBJ2-3, with 9 bases fitting TRBD2. Germline V gene sequence: CDR1 SGHTA, CDR2 FQGTGA. The CDR3 totals 16 residues. V shed 5 bases and J 0 bases; nucleotides not matched to a gene: 6. This CDR3 is CASSPGTSPSTDTQYF. CDR3 bases: TGTGCCAGCAGCCCAGGGACTAGCCCAAGCACAGATACGCAGTATTTT. The full variable domain, in which reference TRBV7-3 and TRBJ2-3 provide the parts outside the CDR3, is GAGVSQTPSNKVTEKGKYVELRCDPISGHTALYWYRQSLGQGPEFLIYFQGTGAADDSGLPNDRFFAVRPEGSVSTLKIQRTERGDSAVYLCASSPGTSPSTDTQYFGPGTRLTVL.

The chain uses TRBV14 and TRBJ1-3, with D unclear. The length of the CDR3 is 16 residues. V dropped 4 bases and J dropped 0 bases, with 13 bases sitting between them. From germline, CDR1 is SGHDN and CDR2 FVKESK. The CDR3 DNA sequence: TGTGCCAGCAGCCGTGCCTTTGGTAGCTCTGGAAACACCATATATTTT. Its protein is CASSRAFGSSGNTIYF.

This clone turned up a few times. The DNA for the CDR3 is TGCGCCAGATCACACACGAACACCGGGGAGCTGTTTTTT. Its translation is CARSHTNTGELFF. This chain joins TRBV10-1 and TRBJ2-2; no clear D gene. Trimming took off 9 bases at V and 0 bases at J, with 8 bases between the two ends. Germline CDR1 reads WNHNN; CDR2 reads SYGVQD (reference sequence). This CDR3 is 13 amino acids long.

The chain's CDR3 is CASTRGTGELFF. The CDR3 region has the DNA TGTGCCAGCACCCGCGGCACCGGGGAGCTGTTTTTT. The V and J genes are TRBV28 and TRBJ2-2; no reliable D call. Per germline, CDR1 MDHEN and CDR2 SYDVKM. The CDR3 covers 12 residues. V was trimmed by 7 bases and J by 4 bases, leaving 7 bases between them. Combining the CDR3 with reference TRBV28 and TRBJ2-2 gives the whole variable domain DVKVTQSSRYLVKRTGEKVFLECVQDMDHENMFWYRQDPGLGLRLIYFSYDVKMKEKGDIPEGYSVSREKKERFSLILESASTNQTSMYLCASTRGTGELFFGEGSRLTVL.

The rearrangement links TRBV2 to TRBJ1-5; TRBD1 agrees at 9 bases. Germline CDR1 is SNHLY and CDR2 is FYNNEI. This CDR3 comprises 16 residues. The V segment lost 6 bases and the J segment 4 bases; nucleotides outside the gene matches: 10. In DNA form, the CDR3 reads TGTGCCAGCAGCGACCCGGGACAGGGTTTGAATCAGCCCCAGCATTTT. Its translation: CASSDPGQGLNQPQHF. The whole variable domain, remainder taken from reference TRBV2 and TRBJ1-5, is EPEVTQTPSHQVTQMGQEVILRCVPISNHLYFYWYRQILGQKVEFLVSFYNNEISEKSEIFDDQFSVERPDGSNFTLKIRSTKLEDSAMYFCASSDPGQGLNQPQHFGDGTRLSIL.

This chain links TRBV29-1 with TRBJ2-7; 13 bases are a match to TRBD2. The CDR3 contains 14 residues. Per the germline V gene, CDR1 is SQVTM and CDR2 is ANQGSEA. J gave up 5 bases and V 6 bases, and 7 bases lay outside the gene matches. The CDR3 DNA sequence: TGCAGCGTACTCAGGACTAGCGGGAGTAACGAGCAGTACTTC. Its translation: CSVLRTSGSNEQYF.

The rearrangement links TRBV5-4 to TRBJ2-7, with 7 bases fitting TRBD2. This CDR3 comprises 14 residues. Per the germline V gene, CDR1 is SGHNT and CDR2 is YYREEE (reference sequence). V was clipped by 4 bases and J by 4 bases; unmatched bases: 8. CDR3 amino acids: CASSQGLGDYEQYF. The CDR3 bases are TGTGCCAGCAGCCAAGGACTAGGCGATTACGAGCAGTACTTC.

The chain carries TRBV6-5 and TRBJ2-3; TRBD2 matches at 8 bases. The CDR3 extends over 12 amino acids. The junction had 5 bases not matched to a gene; V was cut back by 4 bases and J by 11 bases. Per germline, CDR1 MNHEY and CDR2 SVGAGI. This chain's CDR3 is CASSSGSGKQYF. CDR3 bases: TGTGCCAGCAGTTCCGGTAGCGGGAAGCAGTATTTT.

This chain joins TRBV7-3 and TRBJ2-7; 9 positions agree with TRBD2. Germline V CDR1 and CDR2: SGHTA, FQGTGA. Trimming at V came to 5 bases and at J to 6 bases, leaving 5 bases not matched to a gene. This CDR3 contains 13 residues. The CDR3 here is CASSLAGYGEQYF. CDR3 nucleotide sequence: TGTGCCAGCAGCCTAGCGGGATATGGCGAGCAGTACTTC. The full variable domain, with the rest looked up from reference TRBV7-3 and TRBJ2-7, is GAGVSQTPSNKVTEKGKYVELRCDPISGHTALYWYRQSLGQGPEFLIYFQGTGAADDSGLPNDRFFAVRPEGSVSTLKIQRTERGDSAVYLCASSLAGYGEQYFGPGTRLTVT.

This chain joins TRBV7-9 and TRBJ1-4, with 11 nucleotides matching TRBD1. Germline trimming cut 5 bases from V and 5 bases from J; bases unmatched to any gene: 7. Looked up from germline, CDR1 is SEHNR and CDR2 is FQNEAQ (reference sequence). The CDR3 length is 16 residues. The CDR3 region is CASSPWDRGGNEKLFF. In DNA form, the CDR3 reads TGTGCCAGCAGCCCATGGGACAGGGGGGGAAATGAAAAACTGTTTTTT.

The chain joins TRBV9 to TRBJ2-1; 9 positions agree with TRBD1. V shed 8 bases, J shed 4 bases, and the junction held 7 bases outside the gene matches. This CDR3 has 14 amino acids. The germline V gene encodes CDR1 SGDLS and CDR2 YYNGEE. CDR3 sequence reads: CASSQGAGYNEQFF. The CDR3, as DNA: TGTGCCAGTTCACAGGGGGCGGGATACAATGAGCAGTTCTTC.

V is TRBV19 and J is TRBJ2-2; 12 bases are shared with TRBD2. Germline V gene data show CDR1 as LNHDA and CDR2 as SQIVND (reference sequence). The CDR3 contains 17 residues. After removal of 4 bases from V and 0 bases from J, the junction contained 3 bases not matched to a gene. The CDR3 region is CASSRTSGATNTGELFF. The CDR3 nucleotides are TGTGCCAGTAGTAGGACTAGCGGGGCTACGAACACCGGGGAGCTGTTTTTT. The full variable domain, its missing parts supplied by reference TRBV19 and TRBJ2-2, is DGGITQSPKYLFRKEGQNVTLSCEQNLNHDAMYWYRQDPGQGLRLIYYSQIVNDFQKGDIAEGYSVSREKKESFPLTVTSAQKNPTAFYLCASSRTSGATNTGELFFGEGSRLTVL.

This chain links TRBV4-1 with TRBJ2-1; 10 bases map to TRBD2. Trimming took 1 base from V and 5 from J; bases not matched to a gene: 5. The germline V gene has CDR1 MGHRA and CDR2 YSYEKL. The CDR3 totals 16 residues. CDR3 amino acids: CASSQGPGLANNEQFF. The CDR3 coding sequence is TGCGCCAGCAGCCAAGGCCCGGGACTAGCGAACAATGAGCAGTTCTTC.